This TCR beta chain was documented in a study of long-term antiretroviral therapy in people with HIV. Researchers ran immunoSEQ v3.0 at survey level. Data came from immunoSEQ multiplex PCR; TCRdb stores just in-frame clones and leaves some out. The table shows some 43,000 clones, with roughly 86% occurring only once. General study results and limits: Despite increasing after ART, diversity remained lower than that of transplant donor controls.

Every donor contributed at least one pre-ART and at least two post-ART PBMC samples. This CDR3 comprises 12 residues. V was cut by 7 bases and J by 1 base, with 10 bases left in between. From germline, CDR1 is SQVTM and CDR2 ANQGSEA. With respect to this clone: Its antigen is unidentified.

The source was unsorted PBMCs, collected 0.1 years before starting antiretroviral therapy. V gene TRBV29-1 combines with J gene TRBJ2-5; D may correspond to TRBD1 or TRBD2 (5 bases each). The receptor comes from a woman between 45 and 60 years old with HIV. The CDR3 nucleotides read TGCAGCGGTACAGGAGGCCAAGAGACCCAGTACTTC. It encodes CSGTGGQETQYF.